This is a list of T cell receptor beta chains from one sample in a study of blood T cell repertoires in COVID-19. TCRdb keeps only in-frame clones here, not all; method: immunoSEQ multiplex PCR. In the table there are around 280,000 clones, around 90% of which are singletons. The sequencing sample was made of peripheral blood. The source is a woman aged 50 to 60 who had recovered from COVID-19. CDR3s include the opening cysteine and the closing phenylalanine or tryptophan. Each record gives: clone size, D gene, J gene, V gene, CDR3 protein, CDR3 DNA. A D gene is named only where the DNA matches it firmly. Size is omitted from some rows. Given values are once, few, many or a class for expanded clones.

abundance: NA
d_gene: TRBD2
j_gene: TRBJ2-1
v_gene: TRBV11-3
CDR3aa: CASSQGLGALGEQFF
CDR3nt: TGTGCCAGCAGCCAGGGACTAGGAGCTTTAGGTGAGCAGTTCTTC

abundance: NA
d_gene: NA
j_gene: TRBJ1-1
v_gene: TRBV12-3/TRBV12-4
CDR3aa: CASSLRGAVKAFF
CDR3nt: TGTGCCAGCAGTTTACGGGGAGCGGTCAAAGCTTTCTTT

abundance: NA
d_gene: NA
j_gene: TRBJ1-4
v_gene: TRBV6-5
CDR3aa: CASSSPSRGVEKLFF
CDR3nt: TGTGCCAGCAGCTCCCCTAGTAGAGGCGTAGAAAAACTGTTTTTT

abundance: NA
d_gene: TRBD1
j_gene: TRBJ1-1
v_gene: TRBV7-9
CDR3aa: CASSHRQGRNTEAFF
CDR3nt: TGTGCCAGCAGCCATCGACAGGGGAGGAACACTGAAGCTTTCTTT

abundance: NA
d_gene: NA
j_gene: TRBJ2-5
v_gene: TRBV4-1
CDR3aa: CASSLRSPRETQYF
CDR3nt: TGCGCCAGCAGCCTCCGTTCCCCCAGGGAGACCCAGTACTTC

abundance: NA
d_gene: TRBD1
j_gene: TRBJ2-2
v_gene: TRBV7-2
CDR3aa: CASSPGTANTGELFF
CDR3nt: TGTGCCAGCAGCCCCGGGACAGCCAACACCGGGGAGCTGTTTTTT

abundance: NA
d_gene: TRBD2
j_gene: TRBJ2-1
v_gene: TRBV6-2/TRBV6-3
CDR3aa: CASSLTLAGDTTGEQFF
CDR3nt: TGTGCCAGCAGTCTCACCCTAGCGGGGGATACTACCGGTGAGCAGTTCTTC

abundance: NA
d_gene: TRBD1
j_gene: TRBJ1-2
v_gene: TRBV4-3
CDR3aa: CASSPDRGYGYTF
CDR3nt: TGCGCCAGCAGCCCGGACAGGGGCTATGGCTACACCTTC

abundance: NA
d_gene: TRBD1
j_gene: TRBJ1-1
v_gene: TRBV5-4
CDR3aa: CASSLVGTGGTEAFF
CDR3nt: TGTGCCAGCAGCTTGGTAGGGACAGGGGGCACCGAAGCTTTCTTT

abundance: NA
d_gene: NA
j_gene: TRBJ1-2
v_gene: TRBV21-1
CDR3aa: CASSKYRGSAGYTF
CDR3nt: TGTGCCAGCAGCAAATACAGGGGTTCGGCTGGCTACACCTTC

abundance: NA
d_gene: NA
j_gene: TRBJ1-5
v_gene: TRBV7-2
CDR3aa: CASSLYSQPQHF
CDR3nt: TGTGCCAGCAGCTTATACAGTCAGCCCCAGCATTTT

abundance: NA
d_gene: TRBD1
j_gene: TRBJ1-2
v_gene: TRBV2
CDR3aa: CASSEHLDRIYGYTF
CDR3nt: TGTGCCAGCAGTGAACATCTGGACAGGATCTATGGCTACACCTTC

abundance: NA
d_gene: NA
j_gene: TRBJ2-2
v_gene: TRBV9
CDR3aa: CASSVERSLFPGELFF
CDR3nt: TGTGCCAGCAGCGTAGAACGGAGTCTATTCCCCGGGGAGCTGTTTTTT

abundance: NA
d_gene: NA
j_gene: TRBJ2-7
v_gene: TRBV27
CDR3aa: CASSLMAGSLEQYF
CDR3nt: TGTGCCAGCAGTTTAATGGCAGGGTCTCTCGAGCAGTACTTC

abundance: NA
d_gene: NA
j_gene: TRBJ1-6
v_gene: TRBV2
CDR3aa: CASSEGGVRSYNSPLHF
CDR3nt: TGTGCCAGCAGTGAAGGGGGAGTTAGGTCCTATAATTCACCCCTCCACTTT

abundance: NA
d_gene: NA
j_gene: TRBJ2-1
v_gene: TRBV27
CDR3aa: CASSFRQSDNEQFF
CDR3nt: TGTGCCAGCAGTTTTAGACAGTCCGACAATGAGCAGTTCTTC

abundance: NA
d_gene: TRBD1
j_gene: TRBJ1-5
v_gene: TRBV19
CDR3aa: CASSITGQGNQPQHF
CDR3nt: TGTGCCAGTAGTATTACGGGACAGGGTAATCAGCCCCAGCATTTT

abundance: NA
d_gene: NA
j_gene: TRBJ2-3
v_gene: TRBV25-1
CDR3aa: CASSEAGSDADTQYF
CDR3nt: TGTGCCAGCAGTGAGGCCGGGAGTGACGCAGATACGCAGTATTTT

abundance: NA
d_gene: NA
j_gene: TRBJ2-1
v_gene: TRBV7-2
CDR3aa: CASSPRGANYNEQFF
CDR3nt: TGTGCCAGCAGCCCGCGGGGAGCGAACTACAATGAGCAGTTCTTC

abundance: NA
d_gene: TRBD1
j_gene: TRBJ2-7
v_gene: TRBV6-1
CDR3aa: CASSEVNRGSEQYF
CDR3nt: TGTGCCAGCAGTGAAGTAAACAGGGGTTCTGAGCAGTACTTC

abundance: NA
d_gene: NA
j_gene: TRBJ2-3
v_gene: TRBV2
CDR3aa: CASNREPTDTQYF
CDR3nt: TGTGCCAGCAATCGGGAGCCCACAGATACGCAGTATTTT

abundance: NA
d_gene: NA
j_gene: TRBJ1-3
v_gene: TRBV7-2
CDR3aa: CASSQQGSSGNTIYF
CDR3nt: TGTGCCAGCAGCCAACAGGGTAGCAGTGGAAACACCATATATTTT

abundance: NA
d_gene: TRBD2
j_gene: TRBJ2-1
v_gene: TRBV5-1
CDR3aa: CASSLGLAGVNEQFF
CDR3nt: TGCGCCAGCAGCCTGGGACTAGCGGGAGTAAATGAGCAGTTCTTC

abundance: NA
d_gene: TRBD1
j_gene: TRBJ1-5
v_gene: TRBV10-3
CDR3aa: CAIGQGAVGGNQPQHF
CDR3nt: TGTGCCATCGGACAGGGGGCTGTTGGTGGCAATCAGCCCCAGCATTTT

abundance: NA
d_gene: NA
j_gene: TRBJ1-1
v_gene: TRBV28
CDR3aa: CASSIEDRTEAFF
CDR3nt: TGTGCCAGCAGTATAGAGGATAGGACTGAAGCTTTCTTT

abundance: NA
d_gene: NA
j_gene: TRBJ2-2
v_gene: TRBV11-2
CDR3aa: CASSETGNTGELFF
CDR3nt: TGTGCCAGCAGCGAGACAGGGAACACCGGGGAGCTGTTTTTT

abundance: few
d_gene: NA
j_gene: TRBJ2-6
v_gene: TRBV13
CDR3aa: CASSYRASGANVLTF
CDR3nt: TGTGCCAGCAGCTACAGGGCCTCTGGGGCCAACGTCCTGACTTTC

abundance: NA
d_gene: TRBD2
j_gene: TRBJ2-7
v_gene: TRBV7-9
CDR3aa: CASSTGTSTYEQYF
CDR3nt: TGTGCCAGCAGCACCGGGACTAGCACGTACGAGCAGTACTTC

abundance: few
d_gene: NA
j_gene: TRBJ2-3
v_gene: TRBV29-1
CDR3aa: CSVEVPVHTQYF
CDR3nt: TGCAGCGTTGAAGTCCCAGTCCATACGCAGTATTTT

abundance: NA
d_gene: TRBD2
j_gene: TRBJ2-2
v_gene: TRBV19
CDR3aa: CASSYREDGELFF
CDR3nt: TGTGCCAGTAGCTACCGGGAGGACGGGGAGCTGTTTTTT

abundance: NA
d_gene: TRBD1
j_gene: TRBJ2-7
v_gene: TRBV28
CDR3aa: CASRHGQGTFYEQYF
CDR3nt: TGTGCCAGCAGACACGGACAGGGGACCTTCTACGAGCAGTACTTC

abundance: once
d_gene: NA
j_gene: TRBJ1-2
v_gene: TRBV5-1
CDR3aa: CASSLDRNYGYTF
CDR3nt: TGCGCCAGCAGCTTGGACCGGAACTATGGCTACACCTTC

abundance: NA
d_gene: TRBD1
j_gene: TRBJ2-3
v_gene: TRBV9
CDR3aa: CASSVRTGDLGGTDTQYF
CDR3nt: TGTGCCAGCAGCGTGAGGACAGGGGATCTTGGCGGCACAGATACGCAGTATTTT

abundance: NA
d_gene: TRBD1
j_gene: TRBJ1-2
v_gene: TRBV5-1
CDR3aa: CASSLWDRGPGYTF
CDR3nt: TGCGCCAGCAGCTTGTGGGACAGGGGGCCAGGCTACACCTTC

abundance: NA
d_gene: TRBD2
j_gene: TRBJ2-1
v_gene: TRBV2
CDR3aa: CASSVDPLAGESGRFF
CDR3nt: TGTGCCAGCAGTGTAGATCCCCTAGCGGGAGAATCTGGACGGTTCTTC

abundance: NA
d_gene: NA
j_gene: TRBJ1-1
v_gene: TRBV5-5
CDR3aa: CASNLRVRAWGANTEAFF
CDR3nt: TGTGCCAGCAACCTCCGGGTTAGGGCGTGGGGCGCCAACACTGAAGCTTTCTTT

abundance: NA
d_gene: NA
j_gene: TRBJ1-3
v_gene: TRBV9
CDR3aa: CASSVETPGNTIYF
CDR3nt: TGTGCCAGCAGCGTAGAGACTCCTGGAAACACCATATATTTT

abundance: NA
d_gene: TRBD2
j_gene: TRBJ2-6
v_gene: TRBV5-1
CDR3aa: CASSWTLPGREGSGANVLTF
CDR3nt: TGCGCCAGCAGCTGGACCCTTCCGGGAAGGGAGGGCTCGGGGGCCAACGTCCTGACTTTC

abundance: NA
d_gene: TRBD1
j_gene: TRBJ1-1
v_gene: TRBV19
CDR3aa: CASSDRGEAFF
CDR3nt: TGTGCCAGTAGCGACAGGGGTGAAGCTTTCTTT

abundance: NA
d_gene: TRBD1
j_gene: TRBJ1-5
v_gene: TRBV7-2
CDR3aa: CASSLRQGSNQPQHF
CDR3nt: TGTGCCAGCAGCCTTCGACAGGGTAGCAATCAGCCCCAGCATTTT

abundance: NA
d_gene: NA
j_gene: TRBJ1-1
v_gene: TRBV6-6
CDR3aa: CASSFTGIEAFF
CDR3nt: TGTGCCAGCAGTTTTACAGGAATTGAAGCTTTCTTT

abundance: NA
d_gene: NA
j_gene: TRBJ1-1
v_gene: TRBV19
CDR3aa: CASSIGRLMNTEAFF
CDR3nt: TGTGCCAGTAGTATAGGTCGACTGATGAACACTGAAGCTTTCTTT

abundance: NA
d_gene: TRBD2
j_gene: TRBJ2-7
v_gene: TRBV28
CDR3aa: CASSLGLAGGSSYEQYF
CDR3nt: TGTGCCAGCAGTTTGGGACTAGCGGGAGGATCTTCCTACGAGCAGTACTTC

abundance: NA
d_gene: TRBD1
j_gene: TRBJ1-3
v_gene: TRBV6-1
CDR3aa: CASSGGQAYSGNTIYF
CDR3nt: TGTGCCAGCAGTGGGGGACAGGCTTACTCTGGAAACACCATATATTTT

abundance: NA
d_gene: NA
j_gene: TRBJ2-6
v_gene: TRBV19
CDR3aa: CASSKYSGAGANVLTF
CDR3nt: TGTGCCAGTAGTAAGTACTCAGGGGCCGGGGCCAACGTCCTGACTTTC

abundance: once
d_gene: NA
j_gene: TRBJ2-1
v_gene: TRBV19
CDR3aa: CASRNRSYNEQFF
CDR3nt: TGTGCCAGTAGAAATCGCTCCTACAATGAGCAGTTCTTC

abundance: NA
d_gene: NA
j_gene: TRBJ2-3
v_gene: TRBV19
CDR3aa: CASRWRGSSDTQYF
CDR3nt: TGTGCCAGTCGGTGGCGGGGTTCCTCAGATACGCAGTATTTT

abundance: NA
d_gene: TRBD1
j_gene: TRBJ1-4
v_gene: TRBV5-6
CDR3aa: CASTKTGTGYEKLFF
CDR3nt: TGTGCCAGCACAAAAACCGGGACAGGGTATGAAAAACTGTTTTTT

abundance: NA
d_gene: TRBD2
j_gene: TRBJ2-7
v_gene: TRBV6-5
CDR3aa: CASTGLAGVGEQYF
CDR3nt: TGTGCCAGCACGGGCCTAGCGGGAGTCGGGGAGCAGTACTTC

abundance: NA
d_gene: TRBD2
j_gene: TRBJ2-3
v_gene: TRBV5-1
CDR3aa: CASSEGTSLIDTQYF
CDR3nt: TGCGCCAGCAGCGAAGGGACTAGTCTAATAGATACGCAGTATTTT